This T cell receptor beta chain was obtained from a study of human T cells and chemical hapten exposure. Overall study context: Skin on the upper inner arm, roughly 2 cm by roughly 2 cm in size, was sensitized with 2% DPC. Findings and limits, study-wide: No alteration of TCRs above 1 in 1000 frequency was seen with DPC sensitization.

This clonotype was seen at least ten times. As yet, its antigen is unknown. The sample's time point: pre-sensitization, week 0. This sample's treatment: therapeutic diphenylcyclopropenone sensitization with weekly scalp DPC. The library gave individual cDNA molecules unique molecular identifiers. TCRdb itself ran the RACE reads through MiXCR, one entry per CDR3 protein. The sample holds 300,000 to 400,000 distinct CDR3 sequences, around 5.5% seen once. The TCR originated in a woman in her forties or fifties with alopecia areata. Some clones in this sample may be carry-over from other donors' samples. Sequences were derived from whole blood, sampled in connection with sensitization to the hapten diphenylcyclopropenone (DPC).

This CDR3 reads CSVKGLSYQETQYF. CDR3 nucleotide sequence: TGCAGCGTAAAAGGTCTATCGTACCAAGAGACCCAGTACTTC. The V call is TRBV29-1, the J call TRBJ2-5; D ambiguous. There are 14 residues in the CDR3. V was pared by 6 bases and J by 0 bases, with 14 bases between. In germline, CDR1 is SQVTM, CDR2 ANQGSEA.